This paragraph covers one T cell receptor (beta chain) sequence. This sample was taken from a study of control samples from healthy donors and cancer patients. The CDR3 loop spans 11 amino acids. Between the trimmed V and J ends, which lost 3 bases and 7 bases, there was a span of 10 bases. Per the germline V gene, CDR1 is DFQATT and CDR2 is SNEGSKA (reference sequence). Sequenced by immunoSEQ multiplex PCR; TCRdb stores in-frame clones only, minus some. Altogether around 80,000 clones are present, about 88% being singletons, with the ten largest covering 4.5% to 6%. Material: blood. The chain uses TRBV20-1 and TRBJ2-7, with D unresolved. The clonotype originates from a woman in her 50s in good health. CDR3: CSASFVLEQYF. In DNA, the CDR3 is TGCAGTGCTAGTTTTGTTTTAGAGCAGTACTTC.